Each of the 2 T cell receptor beta chains below was sequenced from the same sample in a study of blood T cell repertoires in COVID-19. The repertoire was sequenced with immunoSEQ multiplex PCR; TCRdb's copy has only in-frame clones and lacks some. The sample holds 200,000 to 300,000 clones, around nine tenths seen once. The specimen sequenced was peripheral blood. These receptors originate from a man aged 80 or over with acute or convalescent COVID-19.

The chain employs TRBV20-1 and TRBJ2-7; the D is unclear. The CDR3 is 11 amino acids. Germline V gene lookup returns CDR1 DFQATT and CDR2 SNEGSKA (reference sequence). Trimming cost V 5 bases and J 4 bases, with 9 bases left between them. The CDR3 DNA sequence: TGCAGTGCTCCCTACCTATACGAGCAGTACTTC. Translated, it gives CSAPYLYEQYF.

V is TRBV9 and J is TRBJ2-7; 9 nucleotides match TRBD1. Germline loops: CDR1 SGDLS, CDR2 YYNGEE. The junction had 16 bases not matched to a gene; V was cut back by 0 bases and J by 3 bases. This CDR3 region has 19 residues. CDR3 nucleotides: TGTGCCAGCAGCGTAGAGGCTAGGACAGGGGCCCCGGGCTACTACGAGCAGTACTTC. This translates into CASSVEARTGAPGYYEQYF.